The subject of this entry is one T cell receptor (beta chain). This entry is derived from a study of blood T cell repertoires in COVID-19. Study overall: PBMCs, B-cell-depleted T cells, or T cells were the source of the cDNA or gDNA that made up the material.

Germline CDR1 SGDLS, CDR2 YYNGEE. CDR3 length: 14 amino acids. V shed 3 bases and J 5 bases; nucleotides not matched to a gene: 5. Data came from immunoSEQ multiplex PCR; TCRdb stores just in-frame clones and leaves some out. This sample has roughly 440,000 clones, with approximately 90% found just once. V usage is TRBV9 and J usage is TRBJ2-3; 8 bases align to TRBD1. The sample consisted of peripheral blood. The TCR sequence derives from a woman between 45 and 65 years old with COVID-19, enrolled during active disease. The CDR3 sequence is CASSGTGWGDTQYF. The CDR3 DNA sequence: TGTGCCAGCAGCGGGACAGGGTGGGGAGATACGCAGTATTTT.